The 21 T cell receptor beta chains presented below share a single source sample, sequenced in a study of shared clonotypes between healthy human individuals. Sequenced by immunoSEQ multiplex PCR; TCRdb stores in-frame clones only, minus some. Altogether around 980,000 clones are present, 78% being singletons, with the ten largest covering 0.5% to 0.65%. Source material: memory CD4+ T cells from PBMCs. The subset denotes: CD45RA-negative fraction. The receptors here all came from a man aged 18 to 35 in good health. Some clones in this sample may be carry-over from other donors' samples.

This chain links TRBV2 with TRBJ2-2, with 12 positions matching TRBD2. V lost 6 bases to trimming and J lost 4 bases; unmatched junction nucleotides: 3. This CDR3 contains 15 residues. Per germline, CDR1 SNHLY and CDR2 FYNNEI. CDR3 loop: CASSRLAGATGELFF. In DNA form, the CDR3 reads TGTGCCAGCAGCCGACTAGCGGGAGCCACCGGGGAGCTGTTTTTT. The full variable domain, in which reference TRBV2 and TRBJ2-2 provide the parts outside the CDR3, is EPEVTQTPSHQVTQMGQEVILRCVPISNHLYFYWYRQILGQKVEFLVSFYNNEISEKSEIFDDQFSVERPDGSNFTLKIRSTKLEDSAMYFCASSRLAGATGELFFGEGSRLTVL.

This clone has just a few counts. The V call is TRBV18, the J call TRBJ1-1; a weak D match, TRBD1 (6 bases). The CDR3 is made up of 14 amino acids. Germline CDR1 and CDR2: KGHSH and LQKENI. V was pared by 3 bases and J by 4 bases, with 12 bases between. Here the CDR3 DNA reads TGTGCCAGCTCACCGGGGGCAGGCCTCACTGAAGCTTTCTTT. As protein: CASSPGAGLTEAFF.

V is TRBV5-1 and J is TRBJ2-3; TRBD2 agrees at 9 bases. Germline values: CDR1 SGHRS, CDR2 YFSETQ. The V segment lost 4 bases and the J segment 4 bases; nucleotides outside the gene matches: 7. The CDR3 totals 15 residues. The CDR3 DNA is TGCGCCAGCAGCCTATACGCGGGAGGGTCAGATACGCAGTATTTT. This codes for CASSLYAGGSDTQYF.

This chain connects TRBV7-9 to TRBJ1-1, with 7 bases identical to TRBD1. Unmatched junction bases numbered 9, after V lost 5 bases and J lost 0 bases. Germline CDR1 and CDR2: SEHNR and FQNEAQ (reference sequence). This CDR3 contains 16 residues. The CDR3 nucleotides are TGTGCCAGCAGCCGCCGGGACAGCCACATGAACACTGAAGCTTTCTTT. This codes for CASSRRDSHMNTEAFF.

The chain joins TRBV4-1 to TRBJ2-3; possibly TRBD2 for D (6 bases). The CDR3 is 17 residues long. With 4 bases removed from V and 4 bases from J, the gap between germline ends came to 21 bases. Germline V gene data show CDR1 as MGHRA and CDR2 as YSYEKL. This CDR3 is CASSPFGGPSASDTQYF. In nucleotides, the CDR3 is TGCGCCAGCAGCCCCTTTGGTGGACCTAGCGCTTCAGATACGCAGTATTTT.

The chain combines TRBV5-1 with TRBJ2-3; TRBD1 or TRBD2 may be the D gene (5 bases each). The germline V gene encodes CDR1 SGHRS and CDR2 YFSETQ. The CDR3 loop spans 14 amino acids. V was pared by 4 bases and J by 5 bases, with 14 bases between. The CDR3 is CASSLGTPKDTQYF. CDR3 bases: TGCGCCAGCAGCCTAGGGACCCCCAAAGATACGCAGTATTTT.

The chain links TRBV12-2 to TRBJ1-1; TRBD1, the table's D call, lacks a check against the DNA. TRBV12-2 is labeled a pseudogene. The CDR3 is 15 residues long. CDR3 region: CASRLKTGIDTEAFF. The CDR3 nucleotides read TGTGCAAGTCGCTTGAAGACAGGGATAGACACTGAAGCTTTCTTT.

The CDR3 coding sequence is TGCAGTGCTGCGGACAGGGATGAGCAGTTCTTC. Its protein is CSAADRDEQFF. The V and J genes are TRBV20-1 and TRBJ2-1; TRBD1 matches 8 bases. The CDR3 length is 11 residues. Trimming at V came to 5 bases and at J to 8 bases, leaving 2 bases not matched to a gene. The germline V gene encodes CDR1 DFQATT and CDR2 SNEGSKA (reference sequence).

The CDR3 bases are TGCGCCAGCAGCTTCCGACAGAAGAACACTGAAGCTTTCTTT. It codes for CASSFRQKNTEAFF. This rearrangement joins TRBV5-1 to TRBJ1-1, with D maybe TRBD1 (5 bases). The germline V gene has CDR1 SGHRS and CDR2 YFSETQ. Trimming cost V 2 bases and J 1 base, with 9 bases left between them. This CDR3 is 14 amino acids long.

The CDR3 bases are TGTGCCAGCAGCAATCAGGGCAGGGTAGACCACAATGAGCAGTTCTTC. Translation gives CASSNQGRVDHNEQFF. V is TRBV28 and J is TRBJ2-1, with D tentatively TRBD1 (5 bases). V lost 6 bases and J 5 bases, leaving 20 bases between the germline ends. Germline CDR1 MDHEN, CDR2 SYDVKM. The CDR3 consists of 16 residues.

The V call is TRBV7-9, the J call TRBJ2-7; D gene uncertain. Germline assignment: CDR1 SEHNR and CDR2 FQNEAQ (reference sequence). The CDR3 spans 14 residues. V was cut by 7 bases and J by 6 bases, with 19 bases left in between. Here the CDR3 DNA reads TGTGCCAGCACCCCGGGTGCGGTCCTGGGCGAGCAGTACTTC. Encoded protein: CASTPGAVLGEQYF.

CDR3 region: CASSLQGLEAFF. The CDR3 DNA is TGTGCCAGCAGTCTCCAGGGATTGGAAGCTTTCTTT. The V gene is TRBV28, the J gene TRBJ1-1; possibly TRBD1 for D (5 bases). Trimming cost V 5 bases and J 8 bases, with 12 bases left between them. CDR1 is MDHEN, CDR2 SYDVKM, per germline. The CDR3 runs to 12 residues. The complete variable domain, with remaining parts taken from reference TRBV28 and TRBJ1-1, reads DVKVTQSSRYLVKRTGEKVFLECVQDMDHENMFWYRQDPGLGLRLIYFSYDVKMKEKGDIPEGYSVSREKKERFSLILESASTNQTSMYLCASSLQGLEAFFGQGTRLTVV.

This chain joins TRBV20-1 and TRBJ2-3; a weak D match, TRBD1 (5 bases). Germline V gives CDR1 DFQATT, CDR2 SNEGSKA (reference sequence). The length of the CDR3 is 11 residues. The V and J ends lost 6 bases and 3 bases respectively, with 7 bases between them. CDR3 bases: TGCAGTGCCTACAGGACAGATACGCAGTATTTT. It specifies CSAYRTDTQYF.

CDR3 DNA: TGTGCCAGCAGCTTCCAGACGACTAGCGGGAGTTCAGAGACCCAGTACTTC. It codes for CASSFQTTSGSSETQYF. The genes are TRBV7-9 and TRBJ2-5; TRBD2 agrees at 12 bases. The junction had 9 bases not matched to a gene; V was cut back by 3 bases and J by 4 bases. The CDR3 length is 17 residues. Germline V gene lookup returns CDR1 SEHNR and CDR2 FQNEAQ (reference sequence).

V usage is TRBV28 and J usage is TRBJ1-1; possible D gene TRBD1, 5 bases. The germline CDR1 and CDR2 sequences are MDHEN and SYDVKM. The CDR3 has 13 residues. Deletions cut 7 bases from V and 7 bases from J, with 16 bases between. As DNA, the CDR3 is TGTGCCAGCATCTCGGGGCGATATTTTGAAGCTTTCTTT. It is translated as CASISGRYFEAFF.

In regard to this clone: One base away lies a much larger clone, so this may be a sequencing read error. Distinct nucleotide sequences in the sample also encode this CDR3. The CDR3 DNA follows: TGTGCCAGCAGCTTGAGAGAGACCCAGTACTTC. The encoded protein is CASSLRETQYF. The chain uses TRBV5-6 and TRBJ2-5; D is undetermined. The CDR3 has 11 residues. Germline CDR1 and CDR2: SGHDT and YYEEEE. Trimming removed 1 base from V and 4 bases from J, with 2 bases in between.

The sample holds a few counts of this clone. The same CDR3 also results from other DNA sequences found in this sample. The CDR3 coding sequence is TGTGCCAGCAGCTTAGCTGGGGCCAACGTCCTGACTTTC. Protein sequence: CASSLAGANVLTF. The genes are TRBV11-3 and TRBJ2-6; no clear D. Germline loops: CDR1 SGHNT, CDR2 YENEEA. V was trimmed by 1 base and J by 2 bases, leaving 0 bases between them. The CDR3 has 13 amino acids.

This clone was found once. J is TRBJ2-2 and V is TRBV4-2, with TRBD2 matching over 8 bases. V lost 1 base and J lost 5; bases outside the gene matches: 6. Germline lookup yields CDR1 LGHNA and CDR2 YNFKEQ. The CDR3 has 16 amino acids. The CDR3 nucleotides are TGTGCCAGCAGCCAAGGGAGGACTAGCTGGACCGGGGAGCTGTTTTTT. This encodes CASSQGRTSWTGELFF.

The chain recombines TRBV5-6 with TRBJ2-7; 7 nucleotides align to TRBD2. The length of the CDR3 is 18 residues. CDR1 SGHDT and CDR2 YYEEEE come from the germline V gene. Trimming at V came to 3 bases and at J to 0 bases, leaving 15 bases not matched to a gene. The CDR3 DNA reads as TGTGCCAGCAGCTCAATAGCGGGTGTATTTGTTAACTCCTACGAGCAGTACTTC. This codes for CASSSIAGVFVNSYEQYF. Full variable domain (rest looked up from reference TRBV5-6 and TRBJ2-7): DAGVTQSPTHLIKTRGQQVTLRCSPKSGHDTVSWYQQALGQGPQFIFQYYEEEERQRGNFPDRFSGHQFPNYSSELNVNALLLGDSALYLCASSSIAGVFVNSYEQYFGPGTRLTVT.

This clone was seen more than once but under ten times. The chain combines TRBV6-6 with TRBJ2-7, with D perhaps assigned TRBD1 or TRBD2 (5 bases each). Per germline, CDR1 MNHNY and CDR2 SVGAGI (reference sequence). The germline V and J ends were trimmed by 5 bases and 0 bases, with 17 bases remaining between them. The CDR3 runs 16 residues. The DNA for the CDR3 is TGTGCCAGCAGTCCTAATCTTGGGACCTCCTCCTACGAGCAGTACTTC. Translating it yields CASSPNLGTSSYEQYF.

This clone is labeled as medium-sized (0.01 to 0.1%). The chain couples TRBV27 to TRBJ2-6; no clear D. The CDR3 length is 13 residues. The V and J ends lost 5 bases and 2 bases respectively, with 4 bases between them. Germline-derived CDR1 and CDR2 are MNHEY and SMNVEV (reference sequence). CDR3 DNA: TGTGCCAGCAGTGTAACTGGGGCCAACGTCCTGACTTTC. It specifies CASSVTGANVLTF. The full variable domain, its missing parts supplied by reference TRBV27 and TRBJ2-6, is EAQVTQNPRYLITVTGKKLTVTCSQNMNHEYMSWYRQDPGLGLRQIYYSMNVEVTDKGDVPEGYKVSRKEKRNFPLILESPSPNQTSLYFCASSVTGANVLTFGAGSRLTVL.